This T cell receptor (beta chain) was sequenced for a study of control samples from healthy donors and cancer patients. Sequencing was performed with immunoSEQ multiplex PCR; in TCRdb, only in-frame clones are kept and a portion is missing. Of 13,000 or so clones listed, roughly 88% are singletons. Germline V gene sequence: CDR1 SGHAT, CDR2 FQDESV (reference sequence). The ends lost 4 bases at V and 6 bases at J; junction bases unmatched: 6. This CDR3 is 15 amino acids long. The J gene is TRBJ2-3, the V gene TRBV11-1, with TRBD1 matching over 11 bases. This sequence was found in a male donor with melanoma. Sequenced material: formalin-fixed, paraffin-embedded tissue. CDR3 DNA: TGTGCCAGCAGCTCCGGGACAGGGGGTACGGATACGCAGTATTTT. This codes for CASSSGTGGTDTQYF.